The TCR beta chain described here comes from a study of blood T cell repertoires in COVID-19. In the study overall: Acute-phase and convalescent COVID-19 samples originated in the United States, Italy and Spain. From T cells, B-cell-depleted T cells, or PBMCs came the material, which was cDNA or gDNA.

Authors' methods: How many nucleated cells were present was estimated from reference gene primer amplification. Produced via immunoSEQ multiplex PCR; TCRdb's table is partial and in-frame only. For V, J and clone size, that table is used; D and trimming come from the DNA. This sample has 100,000 or so clones, with 85% to 90% found just once. This CDR3 spans 13 amino acids. With 4 bases clipped from V and 11 bases from J, the junction kept 6 bases outside the gene matches. Per germline, CDR1 LGHDT and CDR2 YNNKEL (reference sequence). V is TRBV3-1 (or the pseudogene TRBV3-2) and J is TRBJ1-1; 11 bases agree with TRBD1. The sequencing input was peripheral blood. The sequence came from a human donor with acute or convalescent COVID-19. The donor label of this sample is uncertain. CDR3 residues: CASSRPGQGVAFF. The CDR3 DNA sequence: TGTGCCAGCAGCCGCCCGGGACAGGGGGTCGCTTTCTTT.